This T cell receptor (beta chain) was sequenced in a study of cytomegalovirus exposure and HLA in healthy donors. Germline V gene sequence: CDR1 SGHVS, CDR2 FNYEAQ. This CDR3 has 13 residues. Between the trimmed V and J ends, which lost 0 bases and 3 bases, there was a span of 4 bases. With 60 Vbeta and 13 Jbeta primers, the PCR was carried out. This table comes from immunoSEQ multiplex PCR, and its TCRdb copy is limited to in-frame clones, with some not included. The top ten clones hold about 2% of a sample with around 300,000 clones, 84% of them seen once. The study, taken as a whole, reports: The authors considered a cluster of highly shared sequence variants likely to be a sequencing artifact.

Worth noting for this clone: As yet, its antigen is unknown.

The donors were healthy bone marrow donors. The chain carries TRBV7-6 and TRBJ2-3, with D unresolved. The material sequenced was PBMCs. This clonotype originated in a woman between 40 and 50 years old in good health and CMV-seropositive. The chain's CDR3 is CASSLATTDTQYF. In nucleotides, the CDR3 is TGTGCCAGCAGCTTAGCTACTACAGATACGCAGTATTTT.